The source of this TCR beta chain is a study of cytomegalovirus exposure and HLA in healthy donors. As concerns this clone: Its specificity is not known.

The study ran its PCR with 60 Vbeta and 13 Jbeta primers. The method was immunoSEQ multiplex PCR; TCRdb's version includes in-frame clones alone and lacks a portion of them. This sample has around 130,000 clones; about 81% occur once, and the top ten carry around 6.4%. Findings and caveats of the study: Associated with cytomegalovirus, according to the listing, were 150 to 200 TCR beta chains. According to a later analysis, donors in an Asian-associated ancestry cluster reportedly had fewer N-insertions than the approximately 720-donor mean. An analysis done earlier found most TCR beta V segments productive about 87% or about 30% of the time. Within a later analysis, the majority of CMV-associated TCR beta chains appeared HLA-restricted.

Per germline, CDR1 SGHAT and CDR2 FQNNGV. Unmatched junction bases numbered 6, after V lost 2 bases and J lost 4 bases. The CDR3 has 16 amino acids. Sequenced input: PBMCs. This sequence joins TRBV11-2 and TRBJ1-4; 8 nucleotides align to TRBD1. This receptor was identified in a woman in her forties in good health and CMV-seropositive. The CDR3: CASSLFYDRGNEKLFF. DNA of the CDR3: TGTGCCAGCAGCTTATTCTATGACAGGGGTAATGAAAAACTGTTTTTT.